This T cell receptor (beta chain) is from a study of T cell responses to AZD1222 COVID-19 vaccine. V gave up 4 bases and J gave up 1 base, with 17 bases separating them. This CDR3 spans 16 amino acids. Germline-derived CDR1 and CDR2 are SGHRS and YFSETQ. Study observations and caveats: Unmutated variant regions reportedly attract nearly half of all spike-specific TCRs. Repertoire sampling happened only post peak T cell response. Vaccine-related CD4 TCRs covered spike, predominating at 160-218 and 743-854. Two AZD1222 doses significantly raised spike-specific TCR breadth and depth over controls.

TCRdb's table, derived via immunoSEQ multiplex PCR, lists solely in-frame clones and lacks some. The data show about 140,000 clones, approximately 90% seen once. This clone appeared once. The antigen is not known. The receptor was derived from an adult in good health. The sample was peripheral blood, taken on day 0 of AZD1222 vaccination. This chain joins TRBV5-1 and TRBJ1-2; maybe TRBD1 (5 bases). In nucleotides, the CDR3 is TGCGCCAGCAGCCTCGACCCGGGACGGAATAACTATGGCTACACCTTC. As protein: CASSLDPGRNNYGYTF.